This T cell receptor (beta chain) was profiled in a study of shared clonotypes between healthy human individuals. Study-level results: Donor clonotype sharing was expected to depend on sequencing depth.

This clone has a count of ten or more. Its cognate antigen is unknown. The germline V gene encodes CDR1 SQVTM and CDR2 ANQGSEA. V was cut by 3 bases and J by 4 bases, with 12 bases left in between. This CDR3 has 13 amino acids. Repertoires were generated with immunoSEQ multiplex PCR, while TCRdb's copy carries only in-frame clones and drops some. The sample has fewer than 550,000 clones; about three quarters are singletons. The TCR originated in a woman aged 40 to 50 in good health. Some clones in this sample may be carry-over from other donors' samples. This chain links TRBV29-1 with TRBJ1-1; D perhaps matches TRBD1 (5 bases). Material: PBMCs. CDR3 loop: CSVDRGVGTEAFF. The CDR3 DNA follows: TGCAGCGTTGATCGAGGGGTTGGCACTGAAGCTTTCTTT.